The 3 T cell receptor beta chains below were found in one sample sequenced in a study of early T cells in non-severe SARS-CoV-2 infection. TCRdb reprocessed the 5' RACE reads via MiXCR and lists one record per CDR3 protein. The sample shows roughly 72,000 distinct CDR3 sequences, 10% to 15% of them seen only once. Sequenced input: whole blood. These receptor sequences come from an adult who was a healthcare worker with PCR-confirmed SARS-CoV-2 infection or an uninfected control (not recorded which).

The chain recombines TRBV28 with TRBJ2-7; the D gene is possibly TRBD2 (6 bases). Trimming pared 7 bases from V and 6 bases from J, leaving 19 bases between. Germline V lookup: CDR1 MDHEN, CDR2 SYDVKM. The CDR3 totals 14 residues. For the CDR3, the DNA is TGTGCCAGCACCCTTTGGGCGCGCGGGGCCGAGCAGTACTTC. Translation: CASTLWARGAEQYF.

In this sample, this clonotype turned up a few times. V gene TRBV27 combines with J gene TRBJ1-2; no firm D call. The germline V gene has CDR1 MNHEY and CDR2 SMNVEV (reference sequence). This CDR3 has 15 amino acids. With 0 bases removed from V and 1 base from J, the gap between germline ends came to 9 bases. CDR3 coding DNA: TGTGCCAGCAGTTTATCCGGACCGATTAACTATGGCTACACCTTC. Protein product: CASSLSGPINYGYTF.

The CDR3 bases are TGTGCCACCAGTGATTTAGGCGGGGGCTCCTACAATGAGCAGTTCTTC. This translates into CATSDLGGGSYNEQFF. This chain links TRBV24-1 with TRBJ2-1; 7 bases line up with TRBD2. Germline V gene sequence: CDR1 KGHDR, CDR2 SFDVKD. The ends lost 1 base at V and 0 bases at J; junction bases unmatched: 2. The CDR3 extends over 16 amino acids.